This T cell receptor (beta chain) stems from a study of shared clonotypes between healthy human individuals (TCRdb year 2020). Background for the entire study: Two women and three men aged 18 to 49 years were included in the cohort. For each donor, CD4 naive and CD4 memory were each given three plates, CD8 naive was given two plates, and CD8 memory was given one plate. Blood TCR repertoires of a handful of healthy adults were deeply sequenced to estimate repertoire size and the extent of clonotype sharing between individuals. To increase sequencing depth and limit assay-specific biases, different laboratories used diverse techniques to prepare libraries and sequence TCR repertoires. Per donor, leukapheresis produced somewhere between about 0.94 and 8.9 billion PBMCs.

General findings and caveats noted by the study authors: Rarefaction of sorted-subset datasets indicated incomplete sequencing despite the large sequencing depth. Naive subsets generally had larger estimated clonotype richness than memory subsets. Only blood was sampled, and tissue TCR repertoires likely differ from those in blood. Compared with non-shared clonotypes, the clonotypes found in all four sorted-subset donors had higher generation probabilities. Pairwise subsampling led to the expectation that sequencing depth would affect the degree of clonotype sharing among donors. Because the study included a small number of donors, the genetic and exposure-history diversity represented was limited. Roughly 5% of naive CD4, roughly 3.5% of naive CD8, 2.3% of memory CD4, and 0.35% to 0.4% of memory CD8 clonotypes were shared across four donors.

For this clone: It has no known antigen specificity. No clone much larger than this one lies a single base away; base qualities are absent.

TCR CDR3 regions were amplified from genomic DNA by multiplex PCR using the deep immunoSEQ assay. For each cell subset, the extracted genomic DNA was distributed evenly across all wells of several immunoSEQ 96-well plates, and each plate served as one replicate. For sorted subsets, each replicate PCR was loaded with roughly 0.2 ug genomic DNA, equivalent to roughly 30,000 T cell genomes. Purified libraries were measured with a Qubit 3.0 fluorometer, size-checked on a Bioanalyzer 2100, and measured again with the KAPA Library Quantification kit. Every immunoSEQ 96-well plate was sequenced on a separate single-read 150-cycle Illumina NextSeq 550 flow cell. Per the authors' processing: Because the immunoSEQ output included only junctional sequences and no quality scores, the filtering could not be the same as the filtering used for full-length reads. Sequences were annotated with PyIR, a Python wrapper for IgBLAST v1.9, using IMGT germline references to assign V/J genes and CDR3. Reads were removed for weak V/J assignments (E-value above 1e-6), missing CDR3, stop codons, out-of-frame junctions, or ambiguous translated residues. A V3J clonotype was defined by an identical inferred V gene, J gene, and CDR3 amino acid sequence. The percentage overlap between two repertoires was calculated by dividing the number of shared unique clonotypes by the size of the smaller repertoire. RTK rarefaction, the Chao1 estimator, and Recon v2.1 estimates of unobserved clonotypes were used to assess repertoire richness. For all TCRbeta clonotypes obtained by the gDNA method from a few donors, generation probabilities were computed with OLGA. Imported from immuneACCESS, the table was reduced by TCRdb to in-frame sequences with V and J called. These copies leave out some clones; in studies compared against another copy, an unresolved V gene accounts for under half, and the cause of the remainder is not known. V and J calls and clone size are those listed in that table; D and trimming were worked out from the DNA. Within this sample are more than 2 million clones, with around 96% of them counted one time only. Together, the top ten hold 0.9% to 1.3% of the sample.

CD8 naive samples were obtained by positive selection for CCR7 among CD45RO-negative cells, yielding a CD45RA+CCR7+ population from which TemRA cells were excluded. Healthy HIV-negative adults with no recently reported acute infections or vaccinations were included as donors. All donors were Caucasian adults living in Nashville, Tennessee, USA. Blood was collected by leukapheresis, and PBMCs were isolated by Ficoll-Histopaque density gradient centrifugation and then cryopreserved in liquid nitrogen vapor phase. Purity and quantity of every magnetically sorted T cell population were checked by analytical flow cytometry. From each sorted fraction, genomic DNA was isolated and quantified by UV absorbance on a Nanodrop 2000c. The clonotype originates from a man aged 18 to 35 in good health. Source material: naive CD8+ T cells sorted from blood. This specimen's cell subset or site label, per the study, means: CD45RA+CCR7+.

In nucleotides, the sequence is TGCGCCAGCAGCCAAGATCTCGACGAGCAGTACTTC. This gives the protein CASSQDLDEQYF. The chain is encoded by TRBV4-1 joined to TRBJ2-7, with no confidently assigned D gene. The germline V gene specifies MGHRA as CDR1 and YSYEKL as CDR2. Trimming takes 0 bases from V and 5 bases from J, and the germline ends sit 5 bases apart. The CDR3 covers 12 residues, taking in both the cysteine and the phenylalanine. This entry keeps only the CDR3 DNA: 36 bases, framed from base 1.